This T cell receptor (beta chain) was retrieved from a study of control samples from healthy donors and cancer patients (dated by TCRdb to the early 2020s). Library construction relied on the immunoSEQ multiplex PCR assay. TCRdb took over this immuneACCESS table, retaining in-frame rearrangements with V and J assigned. Such tables are incomplete; in checked studies, under half of the missing clones stem from an unresolved V gene, and the remainder is unexplained. This sample lists approximately 120,000 clones; more than 70% were detected once. 2.5% to 3.5% of the sample belongs to the ten largest clones. Deletion took 4 bases off V and 7 bases off J, with a span of 20 bases between the germline ends. Counted from cysteine to phenylalanine, this CDR3 has 15 amino acids. The kept DNA is CDR3 alone, 45 bases in frame from the first base. According to the germline V gene, CDR1 reads SGHTA and CDR2 reads FQGNSA.

Points on this clone: Its antigen is unknown. Per-base qualities were not stored, and no clone one base away is much larger.

The rearranged segments are TRBV7-2 and TRBJ2-7, with the D gene call left open. The clonotype comes from a man in his 60s in good health. Material: blood. The CDR3 protein sequence reads: CASSSDPGPTEEQYF. The DNA sequence is as follows: TGTGCCAGCAGCTCCGACCCGGGTCCCACCGAGGAGCAGTACTTC.